The 21 T cell receptor beta chains presented below share a single source sample, sequenced in a study of T cell clonotyping in hematopoietic cell transplantation. Time point meaning: recipient sample about 28 days before transplant, after cytoreduction. The assay was immunoSEQ multiplex PCR, and TCRdb's table has in-frame clones only and misses some. The sample lists around 24,000 clones, roughly 84% occurring once. The sequenced sample was peripheral blood mononuclear cells, obtained before stem cell transplant. These receptor sequences come from a woman aged 55-70 years with acute myeloid leukemia. Some clones in this sample may be carry-over from other donors' samples.

The chain joins TRBV10-3 to TRBJ1-1; D ambiguous. V lost 4 bases and J 1 base, leaving 4 bases between the germline ends. Germline CDR1 and CDR2: ENHRY and SYGVKD. CDR3 length equals 12 residues. CDR3 DNA sequence: TGTGCCATCAGTGGGGAGAACACTGAAGCTTTCTTT. Translating gives CAISGENTEAFF.

This clone was counted a few times. The V and J genes are TRBV2 and TRBJ2-1; D is possibly TRBD2 (5 bases). The V end lost 1 base, the J end lost 6 bases, and 7 bases lay between the germline ends. The V gene's germline CDR1 is SNHLY and CDR2 FYNNEI. The CDR3 runs 13 residues. CDR3 nucleotides: TGTGCCAGCAGTGAAGTTCGGGGCAATGAGCAGTTCTTC. This sequence encodes CASSEVRGNEQFF.

This clone was seen a handful of times. The chain has TRBV12-5 and TRBJ1-5; 8 nucleotides match TRBD1. This CDR3 comprises 17 residues. CDR1 is LGHNT, CDR2 FRNRAP, per germline. The ends lost 0 bases at V and 3 bases at J; junction bases unmatched: 7. The CDR3 loop is CASGLVLGQGLNQPQHF. The CDR3 DNA reads as TGTGCTAGTGGTTTGGTACTAGGACAGGGTCTCAATCAGCCCCAGCATTTT.

The rearrangement links TRBV15 to TRBJ1-2, with TRBD1 as a possible D gene (6 bases). Between the trimmed V and J ends, which lost 3 bases and 2 bases, there was a span of 7 bases. Germline CDR1 reads LNHNV; CDR2 reads YYDKDF (reference sequence). This CDR3 region has 13 residues. The DNA for the CDR3 is TGTGCCACCAGCAGCGGGACAAACTATGGCTACACCTTC. Its protein product is CATSSGTNYGYTF.

This clone was counted a single time. The chain couples TRBV19 to TRBJ1-3, with D uncertain. Trimming took 5 bases from V and 0 from J, leaving 8 bases between them. Germline V gives CDR1 LNHDA, CDR2 SQIVND (reference sequence). CDR3 size: 14 residues. The DNA of the CDR3 is TGTGCCAGTAGTGGCTCGATCTCTGGAAACACCATATATTTT. It translates to CASSGSISGNTIYF.

This clone has a handful of counts. The V gene is TRBV11-2, the J gene TRBJ1-2; D uncertain. The CDR3 spans 12 residues. Trimming cost V 5 bases and J 8 bases, with 12 bases left between them. Per germline, CDR1 SGHAT and CDR2 FQNNGV. The CDR3 DNA sequence: TGTGCCAGCAGCGGCGCAGGTAACGGCTACACCTTC. Amino acids: CASSGAGNGYTF.

This chain connects TRBV28 to TRBJ2-2; D call uncertain. The CDR3 is 12 amino acids. Looked up from germline, CDR1 is MDHEN and CDR2 is SYDVKM. The V end was cut by 6 bases, the J end by 7 bases, with 9 bases between. CDR3 sequence: CASRQSVGELFF. CDR3 coding DNA: TGTGCCAGCAGACAGTCAGTCGGGGAGCTGTTTTTT.

The table lists this clone with a count of one. The chain couples TRBV2 to TRBJ2-7; D is unresolved. The ends were cut back, 3 bases at V and 12 bases at J, with 12 bases in the middle. The CDR3 is 11 amino acids. CDR1 is SNHLY and CDR2 is FYNNEI in the germline V gene. DNA of the CDR3: TGTGCCAGCAGTGAGTGGCAGTTTACGTACTTC. This sequence encodes CASSEWQFTYF.

The chain carries TRBV7-3 and TRBJ1-1; D not certain. The V gene's germline CDR1 is SGHTA and CDR2 FQGTGA. V was shortened by 4 bases and J by 1 base, with 7 bases between the two germline ends. The CDR3 has 13 residues. DNA for the CDR3: TGTGCCAGCAGCTCCTACAGGAACACTGAAGCTTTCTTT. Translating it yields CASSSYRNTEAFF.

The rearrangement joins TRBV5-6 to TRBJ1-2; 8 nucleotides match TRBD1. The J segment lost 3 bases and the V segment lost 4 bases, leaving 8 bases of the junction unmatched. CDR1 is SGHDT, CDR2 YYEEEE, per germline. The CDR3 length is 15 residues. The CDR3 DNA reads TGTGCCAGCAGCACGGACAGGGCGAGATACTATGGCTACACCTTC. Translated: CASSTDRARYYGYTF. Complete variable domain (other parts from reference TRBV5-6 and TRBJ1-2): DAGVTQSPTHLIKTRGQQVTLRCSPKSGHDTVSWYQQALGQGPQFIFQYYEEEERQRGNFPDRFSGHQFPNYSSELNVNALLLGDSALYLCASSTDRARYYGYTFGSGTRLTVV.

The rearrangement joins TRBV5-6 to TRBJ1-2; 7 bases match TRBD1. From germline, CDR1 is SGHDT and CDR2 YYEEEE. The CDR3 is made up of 15 amino acids. J gave up 5 bases and V 0 bases, and 7 bases lay outside the gene matches. Here the CDR3 reads CASSLGQGGWYGYTF. The CDR3 nucleotides are TGTGCCAGCAGCTTGGGACAGGGAGGTTGGTATGGCTACACCTTC.

This clone showed up just once. The genes are TRBV11-2 and TRBJ2-7; 8 bases are shared with TRBD2. J gave up 4 bases and V 1 base, and 6 bases lay outside the gene matches. The CDR3 contains 15 residues. Per the germline V gene, CDR1 is SGHAT and CDR2 is FQNNGV. The CDR3: CASSLGKRGFYEQYF. CDR3 sequence (DNA): TGTGCCAGCAGCTTAGGCAAGCGGGGGTTTTACGAGCAGTACTTC.

This clone was counted between two and nine times. CDR3 sequence reads: CASSQGEETQYF. The CDR3 DNA sequence: TGTGCCAGCAGCCAGGGAGAGGAGACCCAGTACTTC. This chain connects TRBV16 to TRBJ2-5; D is possibly TRBD2 (5 bases). V shed 3 bases and J shed 5 bases, with 7 bases lying between them. CDR1 and CDR2 (germline): KGHSY, FQNENV. This CDR3 region has 12 residues.

V gene TRBV9 combines with J gene TRBJ2-3; possible D gene TRBD1, 6 bases. Trimming stripped 0 bases from V and 6 bases from J, with 14 bases between. CDR1 is SGDLS and CDR2 is YYNGEE in the germline V gene. The CDR3 covers 15 residues. The CDR3 here is CASSVAPGAADTQYF. CDR3 coding DNA: TGTGCCAGCAGCGTAGCGCCAGGGGCAGCGGATACGCAGTATTTT.

The rearrangement links TRBV11-1 to TRBJ2-7, with 8 bases lining up with TRBD1. Per germline, CDR1 SGHAT and CDR2 FQDESV (reference sequence). V shed 5 bases, J shed 1 base, and the junction held 13 bases outside the gene matches. The CDR3 is made up of 17 amino acids. CDR3 sequence: CASSGKLQGEPSYEQYF. CDR3 coding DNA: TGTGCCAGCAGCGGGAAACTACAGGGGGAACCGTCCTACGAGCAGTACTTC.

The chain has TRBV2 and TRBJ2-7; D might be TRBD2 (7 bases). This CDR3 contains 14 residues. Trimming pared 3 bases from V and 2 bases from J, leaving 11 bases between. CDR1 is SNHLY, CDR2 FYNNEI, per germline. CDR3 loop: CASSDRGGAYEQYF. The DNA for the CDR3 is TGTGCCAGCAGTGACCGAGGGGGGGCCTACGAGCAGTACTTC.

The chain recombines TRBV5-1 with TRBJ1-2, with 12 bases identical to TRBD1. Germline CDR1 reads SGHRS; CDR2 reads YFSETQ. V shed 3 bases and J 7 bases; nucleotides not matched to a gene: 7. The CDR3 totals 15 residues. CDR3 loop: CASSSGTGGFSGYTF. The CDR3 DNA follows: TGCGCCAGCAGCTCGGGGACAGGGGGCTTTAGTGGCTACACCTTC.

The chain links TRBV5-1 to TRBJ2-3; either TRBD1 or TRBD2 may fit D (5 bases each). The V end lost 5 bases, the J end lost 5 bases, and 15 bases lay between the germline ends. There are 14 residues in the CDR3. Germline values: CDR1 SGHRS, CDR2 YFSETQ. The CDR3 DNA sequence: TGCGCCAGCAGGGTGGAGTGGGGACGAGATACGCAGTATTTT. This encodes CASRVEWGRDTQYF.

The genes are TRBV7-9 and TRBJ2-2, with 9 bases fitting TRBD2. V gave up 11 bases and J gave up 7 bases; unmatched junction bases: 8. The germline CDR1 and CDR2 sequences are SEHNR and FQNEAQ (reference sequence). The CDR3 length is 13 residues. The CDR3 loop is CASYSGSNGELFF. The CDR3 coding sequence is TGTGCCTCGTATAGCGGGAGCAACGGGGAGCTGTTTTTT.

This chain uses TRBV7-9 with TRBJ2-1; D not certain. The V gene's germline CDR1 is SEHNR and CDR2 FQNEAQ (reference sequence). The ends were cut back, 1 base at V and 8 bases at J, with 15 bases in the middle. The CDR3 has 15 residues. CDR3 sequence: CASSLEGSSVDEQFF. For the CDR3, the DNA is TGTGCCAGCAGCTTAGAAGGTAGCTCGGTGGATGAGCAGTTCTTC. Drawing the rest from reference TRBV7-9 and TRBJ2-1, the complete variable domain is DTGVSQNPRHKITKRGQNVTFRCDPISEHNRLYWYRQTLGQGPEFLTYFQNEAQLEKSRLLSDRFSAERPKGSFSTLEIQRTEQGDSAMYLCASSLEGSSVDEQFFGPGTRLTVL.

The J gene is TRBJ1-1, the V gene TRBV7-8; no definite D call. Germline CDR1 is SGHVS and CDR2 is FQNEAQ. V shed 1 base and J shed 1 base, with 4 bases lying between them. This CDR3 comprises 13 residues. CDR3 coding DNA: TGTGCCAGCAGCTTAGATCGGAACACTGAAGCTTTCTTT. This sequence encodes CASSLDRNTEAFF.